The 5 T cell receptor beta chains presented below share a single source sample, sequenced in a study of blood T cells in healthy people across ages. PCR was performed a second time for about 6 to 12 cycles using a sample-barcoded 5' primer and a J-beta primer mix. TCRdb reanalysed the 5' RACE reads using MiXCR and keeps one entry per CDR3 protein. The data contain more than 1,400,000 distinct CDR3 sequences, around 42% of them singletons. The specimen was blood. These receptors were obtained from a young woman in good health.

The V and J genes are TRBV30 and TRBJ2-6; D not certain. The CDR3 is 13 amino acids. Germline CDR1 and CDR2: GTSNPN and SVGIG (reference sequence). V was trimmed by 6 bases and J by 0 bases, leaving 6 bases between them. The CDR3 sequence: CACRLSGANVLTF. As DNA, the CDR3 is TGTGCCTGTAGACTCTCTGGGGCCAACGTCCTGACTTTC.

As regards this clonotype: The junction departs from the called germline gene at one end, perhaps through a read error. The chain uses TRBV10-2 and TRBJ2-7; TRBD1 or TRBD2 may be the D gene (5 bases each). Germline CDR1 and CDR2: WSHSY and SAAADI. The CDR3 contains 15 residues. The CDR3 is CASRRPGPGTYEQYF. For the CDR3, the DNA is TGCGCCAGCAGGCGCCCGGGGCCTGGGACCTATGAGCAGTACTTC.

The chain employs TRBV2 and TRBJ2-7, with D possibly TRBD2 on 5 matching bases. Trimming left V 6 bases short and J 3 bases short, with 9 bases between. The CDR3 sequence is 12 residues long. CDR1 is SNHLY and CDR2 is FYNNEI in the germline V gene. CDR3 nucleotide sequence: TGTGCCAGCAGACGAGGGTACTACGAGCAGTACTTC. Translated, it gives CASRRGYYEQYF.

This clonotype occurred a few times. The genes are TRBV7-9 and TRBJ2-7, with TRBD1 matching over 7 bases. This CDR3 contains 13 residues. CDR1 SEHNR and CDR2 FQNEAQ come from the germline V gene (reference sequence). Trimming at V came to 5 bases and at J to 2 bases, leaving 3 bases not matched to a gene. The CDR3, as DNA: TGTGCCAGCAGCCGGGGACAGCCCTACGAGCAGTACTTC. Residues: CASSRGQPYEQYF.

V usage is TRBV7-9 and J usage is TRBJ2-4; D may be TRBD2 (6 bases). CDR1 SEHNR and CDR2 FQNEAQ come from the germline V gene (reference sequence). The CDR3 sequence is 16 residues long. V was cut by 5 bases and J by 3 bases, with 17 bases left in between. The CDR3 DNA sequence: TGTGCCAGCAGCACAATCACGGGGGAGGTCAAAAACATTCAGTACTTC. It specifies CASSTITGEVKNIQYF.